Below are 16 T cell receptor beta chains sequenced from a single sample in a study of regulatory T cells. Primers: 52 TRBV forward and 13 TRBJ reverse. TCRdb's table, derived via immunoSEQ multiplex PCR, lists solely in-frame clones and lacks some. Here the sample spans over 20,000 clones, 93% being singletons. Source material: CD8+ T cells sorted from blood. These receptors were collected from a child aged 2-15 years with CD3G deficiency.

The CDR3 loop is CASSILGGAEQFF. CDR3 DNA: TGTGCCAGTAGTATCCTTGGGGGCGCGGAGCAGTTCTTC. V and J are TRBV19 and TRBJ2-1; TRBD1 is a possible D gene (6 bases). Germline-derived CDR1 and CDR2 are LNHDA and SQIVND (reference sequence). Trimming shortened V by 3 bases and J by 10 bases, and 13 bases separated the two germline ends. This CDR3 has 13 residues.

This chain links TRBV28 with TRBJ1-1; 10 nucleotides match TRBD1. The CDR3 spans 15 residues. Germline-derived CDR1 and CDR2 are MDHEN and SYDVKM. V shed 5 bases and J 5 bases; nucleotides not matched to a gene: 8. CDR3 coding DNA: TGTGCCAGCAGTCAAATGGGACAGGGGTTTACTGAAGCTTTCTTT. Amino acids: CASSQMGQGFTEAFF. Supplemented by reference TRBV28 and TRBJ1-1, the full variable domain reads DVKVTQSSRYLVKRTGEKVFLECVQDMDHENMFWYRQDPGLGLRLIYFSYDVKMKEKGDIPEGYSVSREKKERFSLILESASTNQTSMYLCASSQMGQGFTEAFFGQGTRLTVV.

The chain recombines TRBV28 with TRBJ2-3; no clear D gene. This CDR3 contains 12 residues. CDR1 and CDR2 (germline): MDHEN, SYDVKM. Trimming stripped 3 bases from V and 5 bases from J, with 6 bases between. CDR3 region: CASSFWGDTQYF. In DNA form, the CDR3 reads TGTGCCAGCAGTTTCTGGGGAGATACGCAGTATTTT.

V gene TRBV21-1 combines with J gene TRBJ2-5; the listed D gene, TRBD1, was not tested against the DNA. TRBV21-1 is noted as a pseudogene. CDR3 length: 17 residues. The chain's CDR3 is CASSKAHTETVQETQYF. The CDR3 bases are TGTGCCAGCAGCAAAGCGCACACGGAGACAGTACAAGAGACCCAGTACTTC.

This chain links TRBV28 with TRBJ2-7, with 10 bases lining up with TRBD2. There are 15 residues in the CDR3. In germline, CDR1 is MDHEN, CDR2 SYDVKM. Germline trimming cut 4 bases from V and 7 bases from J; bases unmatched to any gene: 10. The CDR3 DNA reads as TGTGCCAGCAGTTCCCGAGCGGGAGGGCCTAGGGAGCAGTACTTC. Protein: CASSSRAGGPREQYF.

The J gene is TRBJ2-7, the V gene TRBV19, with D uncertain. This CDR3 has 14 residues. Trimming cost V 3 bases and J 2 bases, with 11 bases left between them. Germline V CDR1 and CDR2: LNHDA, SQIVND (reference sequence). The CDR3 loop reads CASSMSAHTYEQYF. The CDR3 coding sequence is TGTGCCAGTAGTATGTCGGCCCATACCTACGAGCAGTACTTC.

This chain uses TRBV27 with TRBJ1-6, with a possible D match to TRBD1 (6 bases). The CDR3 sequence is 13 residues long. With 4 bases removed from V and 6 bases from J, the gap between germline ends came to 7 bases. Germline assignment: CDR1 MNHEY and CDR2 SMNVEV (reference sequence). The CDR3 DNA sequence: TGTGCCAGCAGTTGGACAGTTAATTCACCCCTCCACTTT. Its translation is CASSWTVNSPLHF.

The rearrangement links TRBV7-8 to TRBJ2-7, with unresolved D. This CDR3 has 13 amino acids. Trimming took 1 base from V and 3 from J, leaving 7 bases between them. Germline V gives CDR1 SGHVS, CDR2 FQNEAQ. CDR3 sequence: CASSLGLDYEQYF. The CDR3 bases are TGTGCCAGCAGCTTAGGACTTGACTACGAGCAGTACTTC.

V gene TRBV5-6 combines with J gene TRBJ1-1; perhaps TRBD1 as D (6 bases). Trimming cost V 5 bases and J 3 bases, with 8 bases left between them. In germline, CDR1 is SGHDT, CDR2 YYEEEE. The CDR3 runs 12 residues. In DNA, the CDR3 is TGTGCCAGCAGTGCAGGGGACACTGAAGCTTTCTTT. Amino acid sequence: CASSAGDTEAFF. Full variable domain (missing parts from reference TRBV5-6 and TRBJ1-1): DAGVTQSPTHLIKTRGQQVTLRCSPKSGHDTVSWYQQALGQGPQFIFQYYEEEERQRGNFPDRFSGHQFPNYSSELNVNALLLGDSALYLCASSAGDTEAFFGQGTRLTVV.

This clone was found a few times. This chain uses TRBV6-1 with TRBJ2-1; 12 bases align to TRBD2. V was clipped by 6 bases and J by 6 bases; unmatched bases: 3. The CDR3 runs 14 residues. In germline, CDR1 is MNHNS, CDR2 SASEGT. For the CDR3, the DNA is TGTGCCAGCAGCCTGACTAGCGGGGGCAATGAGCAGTTCTTC. Protein product: CASSLTSGGNEQFF.

This clone has only one observation. The chain is built from TRBV11-1 and TRBJ2-5, with D perhaps TRBD1 (6 bases). The CDR3 is 15 amino acids. V gave up 3 bases and J gave up 2 bases, with 13 bases separating them. Germline V gives CDR1 SGHAT, CDR2 FQDESV (reference sequence). The CDR3 DNA reads as TGTGCCAGCAGCTTGGGGGCACATTCACAAGAGACCCAGTACTTC. Translation: CASSLGAHSQETQYF.

This clone was detected once. The V call is TRBV7-4, the J call TRBJ2-7; possibly TRBD2 for D (6 bases). This CDR3 contains 14 residues. Per germline, CDR1 SGHVT and CDR2 SQSDAQ. Trimming cost V 0 bases and J 2 bases, with 8 bases left between them. CDR3 DNA: TGTGCCAGCAGCTTAGCGGGAGGAACCTACGAGCAGTACTTC. Residues: CASSLAGGTYEQYF.

The chain links TRBV11-3 to TRBJ2-7, with 8 bases lining up with TRBD2. The V segment lost 3 bases and the J segment 3 bases; nucleotides outside the gene matches: 4. The CDR3 is made up of 14 amino acids. From germline, CDR1 is SGHNT and CDR2 YENEEA. The CDR3 bases are TGTGCCAGCAGCTTTTCCAGCGGGAGCTACGAGCAGTACTTC. This encodes CASSFSSGSYEQYF.

The J gene is TRBJ2-1, the V gene TRBV6-5, with 8 bases aligning to TRBD1. This CDR3 has 16 residues. Trimming removed 4 bases from V and 4 bases from J; junction bases left unmatched: 9. CDR1 MNHEY and CDR2 SVGAGI come from the germline V gene. The DNA for the CDR3 is TGTGCCAGCAGTTCTCCGGTGCAGGGGGCATACAATGAGCAGTTCTTC. Its protein product is CASSSPVQGAYNEQFF.

The rearrangement joins TRBV5-1 to TRBJ2-1; no clear D gene. Germline lookup yields CDR1 SGHRS and CDR2 YFSETQ. This CDR3 spans 15 amino acids. Between the trimmed V and J ends, which lost 2 bases and 0 bases, there was a span of 9 bases. Written as DNA, the CDR3 is TGCGCCAGCAGCTTCGGTCGCAGCTCCTACAATGAGCAGTTCTTC. Translating gives CASSFGRSSYNEQFF.

The chain employs TRBV28 and TRBJ2-7; TRBD1 matches at 7 bases. Per germline, CDR1 MDHEN and CDR2 SYDVKM. The CDR3 extends over 16 amino acids. V lost 5 bases, J lost 3 bases, and 13 bases stayed unmatched. The CDR3 bases are TGTGCCAGCAGTCCGCCCGGGACAGAGATACGCTACGAGCAGTACTTC. Translating it yields CASSPPGTEIRYEQYF. The variable domain in full, with the rest retrieved from reference TRBV28 and TRBJ2-7, is DVKVTQSSRYLVKRTGEKVFLECVQDMDHENMFWYRQDPGLGLRLIYFSYDVKMKEKGDIPEGYSVSREKKERFSLILESASTNQTSMYLCASSPPGTEIRYEQYFGPGTRLTVT.